One TCR beta chain is described in this entry. By share, this clonotype ranks as medium-sized (0.01 to 0.1%). No antigen is known for it. Base qualities are not recorded, but no much larger clone differs from it by a single base. This sample stems from a study (dated by TCRdb to the mid-2010s). In terms of the full investigation: The study tested whether tumor-infiltrating Tregs in breast cancer are recruited from blood Tregs or converted in situ from other CD4+ T cell subsets.

Here is what the overall study found, with its caveats: Rather than covering whole repertoires, validation in the larger cohort was restricted to a single TCR beta V-J rearrangement. Tumor-infiltrating Treg TCR alpha and beta sequences overlapped most with tumor naive CD4+ T cells, then with blood naive CD4+ T cells. The TCR gene usage of tumor memory CD4+ T cells clustered together with blood and lymph node memory CD4+ cells and with lymph node naive CD4+ cells.

The CDR3 has 13 amino acids, counting the end cysteine and phenylalanine. Of all the DNA, just the CDR3 is kept, 39 bases in frame from base 1. Relative to germline, V is 3 bases shorter and J is 10 bases shorter, with 13 bases between their ends. Amplification of full-length TCR variable regions was done by 5' RACE PCR using constant-region reverse primers, and this step was followed by semi-nested PCR with Nested Universal Primer A. Using the ReliaPrep RNA Cell Miniprep System, total RNA was extracted, and the SMARTer RACE 5'/3' Kit was then used to reverse transcribe the RNA into 5'RACE-ready cDNA. Multiplex adaptors were used to barcode full-length TCR alpha and beta libraries, and the barcoded libraries were sequenced on an Illumina MiSeq. Concerning the study's data processing: For each of nine subset-tissue groups, sequencing data from the five patients were combined, and the groups were compared by unsupervised clustering of TCR gene usage. The Morisita-Horn index was used to calculate repertoire similarity, with shared sequences weighted according to their contribution to each repertoire. TCRdb's own reprocessing of the public reads used fastp at Q25 and MiXCR and kept productive beta chains. Rows with one shared CDR3 protein collapse into an entry with the most common genes and DNA. In this record, the V and J calls reflect TCRdb's handling and not the investigators' own analysis. The sample table lists roughly 11,000 distinct CDR3 sequences, roughly 29% of them with a count of one. The leading ten clones occupy roughly 3% of the sample.

Tregs were isolated as CD4+CD25+CD127-/low cells. Tregs, naive and memory CD4+ T cells from tumor, blood and ipsilateral draining lymph nodes of a few breast cancer patients underwent full-length TCR alpha and beta sequencing. Tumor tissue, along with lymph nodes from ipsilateral axillary dissection, was perfused with PBS, minced, and then digested using collagenase I and hyaluronidase. Mononuclear cells from lymph nodes or around 53 ml of peripheral blood were isolated by Ficoll density gradient centrifugation. FACS confirmed that the sorted cell populations were more than 90% pure. This clonotype was sampled from a female donor with breast cancer. The sample was Tregs sorted from a lymph node. The chain uses TRBV12-3 or TRBV12-4 and TRBJ2-1; the D segment is perhaps TRBD1 or TRBD2, each sharing 6 matched bases. The nucleotide sequence reads as follows: TGTGCCAGCAGTTTGCCCGGGGGCTTAGAGCAGTTCTTC. It encodes CASSLPGGLEQFF.